The 26 T cell receptor beta chains below all came from one sample that was sequenced in a study of T cells after yellow fever vaccination. TCRdb itself ran the 5' RACE reads through MiXCR, one entry per CDR3 protein. The sample holds 170,000 or so distinct CDR3 sequences, about 6% seen once. The sample consisted of CD4+ T cells sorted from PBMCs, taken on the day of the first yellow fever vaccination. The receptors come from a man younger than 35 who received the YFV17D yellow fever vaccine.

Ten or more counts support this clonotype. The V gene is TRBV6-1, the J gene TRBJ1-6; possible D gene TRBD1, 5 bases. Per the germline V gene, CDR1 is MNHNS and CDR2 is SASEGT. V was shortened by 6 bases and J by 7 bases, with 16 bases between the two germline ends. CDR3 size: 15 residues. The CDR3 DNA is TGTGCCAGCAGGCCCCCGGGGCGGAGGAATTCACCCCTCCACTTT. Protein sequence: CASRPPGRRNSPLHF.

This clonotype was seen at least ten times. This chain uses TRBV5-1 with TRBJ2-2; D perhaps matches TRBD2 (7 bases). This CDR3 comprises 14 residues. The V end lost 5 bases, the J end lost 3 bases, and 11 bases lay between the germline ends. Germline CDR1 is SGHRS and CDR2 is YFSETQ. The CDR3 spells CASRGGADTGELFF. Here the CDR3 DNA reads TGCGCCAGCAGAGGGGGGGCGGACACCGGGGAGCTGTTTTTT. The full variable domain, completed using reference TRBV5-1 and TRBJ2-2, is KAGVTQTPRYLIKTRGQQVTLSCSPISGHRSVSWYQQTPGQGLQFLFEYFSETQRNKGNFPGRFSGRQFSNSRSEMNVSTLELGDSALYLCASRGGADTGELFFGEGSRLTVL.

This clonotype was seen a few times. The chain employs TRBV19 and TRBJ2-1, with D possibly matching TRBD1 (6 bases). Between the trimmed V and J ends, which lost 4 bases and 2 bases, there was a span of 9 bases. CDR3 length: 14 residues. Germline lookup yields CDR1 LNHDA and CDR2 SQIVND (reference sequence). The CDR3 DNA follows: TGTGCCAGTAGTAGAAGGGACACCTACAATGAGCAGTTCTTC. It is translated as CASSRRDTYNEQFF.

The chain links TRBV20-1 to TRBJ1-5, with D tentatively TRBD1 (6 bases). With 1 base removed from V and 4 bases from J, the gap between germline ends came to 8 bases. The germline gives CDR1 DFQATT, CDR2 SNEGSKA (reference sequence). This CDR3 has 13 amino acids. DNA of the CDR3: TGCAGTGCTAGAGCAACAGGGAATCAGCCCCAGCATTTT. Translated: CSARATGNQPQHF.

There are many counts of this clonotype. The chain joins TRBV7-2 to TRBJ2-3; D may be TRBD2 (5 bases). There are 15 residues in the CDR3. Between the trimmed V and J ends, which lost 3 bases and 4 bases, there was a span of 14 bases. Germline V gene sequence: CDR1 SGHTA, CDR2 FQGNSA. Written as DNA, the CDR3 is TGTGCCAGCAGCTTTTATCAGCGGAGTTCAGATACGCAGTATTTT. As protein: CASSFYQRSSDTQYF.

This clonotype was counted a few times. The chain is built from TRBV12-3 or TRBV12-4 and TRBJ1-1; D might be TRBD1 (5 bases). With 10 bases removed from V and 7 bases from J, the gap between germline ends came to 13 bases. This CDR3 comprises 11 residues. The CDR3 DNA reads as TGTGCCACCCAAACAGGAATTGAAGCTTTCTTT. This gives the protein CATQTGIEAFF.

The table lists this clonotype with many counts. The gene calls are TRBV5-1 and TRBJ2-5; possible D gene TRBD2, 5 bases. The CDR3 contains 13 residues. Germline CDR1 is SGHRS and CDR2 is YFSETQ. V was cut by 0 bases and J by 7 bases, with 10 bases left in between. CDR3 in amino acids: CASSLDLAGTQYF. The DNA of the CDR3 is TGCGCCAGCAGCTTGGATCTGGCGGGGACCCAGTACTTC.

This clonotype showed up many times. The J gene is TRBJ2-6, the V gene TRBV6-6; D is unclear. This CDR3 spans 13 amino acids. In germline, CDR1 is MNHNY, CDR2 SVGAGI (reference sequence). Trimming stripped 7 bases from V and 1 base from J, with 5 bases between. The DNA for the CDR3 is TGTGCCAGCAAATTGTCTGGGGCCAACGTCCTGACTTTC. This translates into CASKLSGANVLTF.

The chain is built from TRBV12-3 or TRBV12-4 and TRBJ1-2; 7 bases fit TRBD1. The CDR3 is made up of 14 amino acids. Trimming removed 5 bases from V and 4 bases from J; junction bases left unmatched: 7. CDR3 sequence reads: CASSRDREGYGYTF. Written as DNA, the CDR3 is TGTGCCAGCAGTCGTGACAGGGAGGGCTATGGCTACACCTTC.

This clonotype was counted at least ten times. The chain carries TRBV24-1 and TRBJ2-1; 9 bases align to TRBD1. CDR3 size: 14 residues. Unmatched junction bases numbered 7, after V lost 4 bases and J lost 10 bases. Germline CDR1 and CDR2: KGHDR and SFDVKD. In nucleotides, the CDR3 is TGTGCCACCAGTGACAAGGGACAGGGCCAGGAGCAGTTCTTC. It specifies CATSDKGQGQEQFF.

The chain carries TRBV20-1 and TRBJ1-2; TRBD1 matches at 9 bases. The germline gives CDR1 DFQATT, CDR2 SNEGSKA (reference sequence). This CDR3 comprises 13 residues. Germline trimming cut 5 bases from V and 4 bases from J; bases unmatched to any gene: 5. The CDR3 region is CSALDRGSYGYTF. In nucleotides, the CDR3 is TGCAGTGCTTTGGACAGGGGCAGCTATGGCTACACCTTC.

This clonotype has at least ten counts. The chain links TRBV27 to TRBJ1-6, with a weak D call TRBD1 (5 bases). Germline CDR1 MNHEY, CDR2 SMNVEV (reference sequence). V was clipped by 2 bases and J by 6 bases, with 17 bases between them. The CDR3 spans 17 residues. For the CDR3, the DNA is TGTGCCAGCAGTTTAGGTTTTCGGGGACGCGCTAATTCACCCCTCCACTTT. This translates into CASSLGFRGRANSPLHF.

This clonotype was observed a few times. The chain couples TRBV3-1 to TRBJ2-1, with no clear D. Germline V gives CDR1 LGHDT, CDR2 YNNKEL (reference sequence). The V end was cut by 5 bases, the J end by 8 bases, with 10 bases between. The CDR3 is 12 amino acids. CDR3 sequence: CASSSSDYEQFF. CDR3 coding DNA: TGTGCCAGCAGCTCGAGCGACTATGAGCAGTTCTTC.

This clonotype was seen a few times. The gene calls are TRBV7-2 and TRBJ2-7; no definite D call. Germline values: CDR1 SGHTA, CDR2 FQGNSA. CDR3 length: 15 residues. The V and J ends lost 5 bases and 0 bases respectively, with 14 bases between them. CDR3 residues: CASSIMGDSSYEQYF. In nucleotides, the CDR3 is TGTGCCAGCAGCATTATGGGTGATAGCTCCTACGAGCAGTACTTC. Together with reference TRBV7-2 and TRBJ2-7, the CDR3 gives the full variable domain: GAGVSQSPSNKVTEKGKDVELRCDPISGHTALYWYRQSLGQGLEFLIYFQGNSAPDKSGLPSDRFSAERTGGSVSTLTIQRTQQEDSAVYLCASSIMGDSSYEQYFGPGTRLTVT.

The V call is TRBV12-3 or TRBV12-4, the J call TRBJ2-3, with D possibly being TRBD1 (6 bases). V lost 0 bases to trimming and J lost 9 bases, with 10 bases between them. The CDR3 runs 13 residues. CDR3 coding DNA: TGTGCCAGCAGTTTAGCGACAGGTGGGACGCAGTATTTT. Its translation: CASSLATGGTQYF.

This chain's CDR3 is CASSPTSFNQPQHF. The CDR3 region has the DNA TGTGCCAGCAGCCCTACATCCTTCAATCAGCCCCAGCATTTT. The rearrangement uses TRBV7-2 and TRBJ1-5; D is unclear. Germline assignment: CDR1 SGHTA and CDR2 FQGNSA. The V end was cut by 5 bases, the J end by 3 bases, with 11 bases between. This CDR3 contains 14 residues.

This clonotype was seen a few times. The chain is built from TRBV20-1 and TRBJ2-3, with a tentative D call TRBD2 (5 bases). Germline V CDR1 and CDR2: DFQATT, SNEGSKA (reference sequence). Between the trimmed V and J ends, which lost 3 bases and 0 bases, there was a span of 10 bases. The CDR3 runs to 14 residues. CDR3 protein: CSARSSGSTDTQYF. For the CDR3, the DNA is TGCAGTGCTAGGTCCAGCGGTAGCACAGATACGCAGTATTTT.

This clonotype came up many times. The chain recombines TRBV5-1 with TRBJ2-2; TRBD2 is a possible D gene (6 bases). The V gene's germline CDR1 is SGHRS and CDR2 YFSETQ. The CDR3 is 14 amino acids. The V end lost 3 bases, the J end lost 4 bases, and 10 bases lay between the germline ends. Written as DNA, the CDR3 is TGCGCCAGCAGCTCCGACGGGAGCACCGGGGAGCTGTTTTTT. This gives the protein CASSSDGSTGELFF.

This clonotype was seen at least ten times. The chain employs TRBV5-6 and TRBJ2-4, with D unresolved. Germline V CDR1 and CDR2: SGHDT, YYEEEE. Trimming removed 6 bases at V and 6 bases at J, with 16 bases between. CDR3 length: 14 amino acids. Here the CDR3 reads CASTETGVGNIQYF. The CDR3 DNA is TGTGCCAGCACCGAAACGGGCGTCGGAAACATTCAGTACTTC.

The V gene is TRBV20-1, the J gene TRBJ2-1; D is possibly TRBD2 (5 bases). The CDR3 consists of 12 residues. Trimming shortened V by 2 bases and J by 8 bases, and 10 bases separated the two germline ends. Germline assignment: CDR1 DFQATT and CDR2 SNEGSKA (reference sequence). The CDR3: CSARQTIYEQFF. The CDR3, as DNA: TGCAGTGCTAGACAGACTATCTATGAGCAGTTCTTC.

This clonotype was seen many times. Germline is not matched at one junction end, which may reflect a read error. The rearrangement links TRBV5-1 to TRBJ2-3, with D perhaps matching TRBD1 or TRBD2 (6 bases each). The CDR3 covers 12 residues. Germline loops: CDR1 SGHRS, CDR2 YFSETQ. The CDR3 is CASSSGADTQYF. The CDR3 DNA follows: TGTGCCAGCAGCTCGGGGGCCGATACGCAGTATTTT.

In its sample, this clonotype was seen a few times. The chain combines TRBV7-6 with TRBJ2-1; 11 bases are a match to TRBD1. Germline CDR1 reads SGHVS; CDR2 reads FNYEAQ. The CDR3 runs to 15 residues. J was trimmed by 7 bases and V by 5 bases; bases with no gene match: 7. CDR3 sequence reads: CASSVRDRGSNEQFF. The CDR3 region has the DNA TGTGCCAGCAGCGTCCGGGACAGGGGGTCGAATGAGCAGTTCTTC.

This clonotype occurred a few times. CDR3 sequence: CASSMAGYGMPQHF. CDR3 in DNA: TGTGCCAGTAGTATGGCCGGGTACGGGATGCCCCAGCATTTT. The chain employs TRBV19 and TRBJ1-5; D is unclear. CDR3 length equals 14 residues. V was clipped by 3 bases and J by 9 bases, with 15 bases between them. CDR1 and CDR2 from the germline V gene are LNHDA and SQIVND (reference sequence).

This clonotype turned up a few times. V and J are TRBV20-1 and TRBJ2-2; 7 bases map to TRBD1. CDR1 DFQATT and CDR2 SNEGSKA come from the germline V gene (reference sequence). V lost 6 bases, J lost 0 bases, and 4 bases stayed unmatched. The CDR3 contains 14 residues. CDR3 in amino acids: CSAKGAANTGELFF. The CDR3 coding sequence is TGCAGTGCCAAGGGGGCCGCGAACACCGGGGAGCTGTTTTTT.

The chain recombines TRBV5-1 with TRBJ1-2; D remains unclear. The ends were cut back, 5 bases at V and 0 bases at J, with 14 bases in the middle. This CDR3 is built from 15 residues. Germline assignment: CDR1 SGHRS and CDR2 YFSETQ. The CDR3 region has the DNA TGCGCCAGCAGTTGGACCTTAGCGGCTAACTATGGCTACACCTTC. The encoded protein is CASSWTLAANYGYTF.

This clonotype showed up just a few times. The chain is built from TRBV29-1 and TRBJ2-1, with unresolved D. Germline lookup yields CDR1 SQVTM and CDR2 ANQGSEA. The CDR3 has 15 amino acids. V lost 6 bases to trimming and J lost 7 bases, with 22 bases between them. CDR3 nucleotides: TGCAGCGTCTCCCATTCGGGTTGGCTGGGGAATGAGCAGTTCTTC. Protein: CSVSHSGWLGNEQFF.